The 3 T cell receptor beta chains given below trace back to one sample, sequenced in a study of shared clonotypes between healthy human individuals. This table comes from immunoSEQ multiplex PCR, and its TCRdb copy is limited to in-frame clones, with some not included. The table has hundreds of thousands of clones, approximately 79% seen once. The sequenced sample was memory CD4+ T cells sorted from blood. Regarding subset: CD45RA-negative fraction. The receptors derive from a woman in her twenties or thirties in good health.

V usage is TRBV4-2 and J usage is TRBJ2-7; D ambiguous. Germline V lookup: CDR1 LGHNA, CDR2 YNFKEQ. V was pared by 0 bases and J by 4 bases, with 13 bases between. This CDR3 spans 15 amino acids. The CDR3 here is CASSQDLAAGYEQYF. DNA of the CDR3: TGTGCCAGCAGCCAAGATCTGGCAGCCGGGTACGAGCAGTACTTC.

The CDR3 DNA follows: TGTGCCAGCAGCAGGAAGGGAGCCAATCAGCCCCAGCATTTT. Protein sequence: CASSRKGANQPQHF. The J gene is TRBJ1-5, the V gene TRBV5-8; D ambiguous. V lost 4 bases, J lost 3 bases, and 11 bases lay in between. The germline CDR1 and CDR2 sequences are SGHTS and YDEGEE. CDR3 length: 14 amino acids.

The V and J genes are TRBV2 and TRBJ1-4; 8 nucleotides align to TRBD1. Looked up from germline, CDR1 is SNHLY and CDR2 is FYNNEI. The trim removed 8 bases at V and 8 bases at J, leaving 7 bases unmatched. The CDR3 loop spans 13 amino acids. The CDR3 DNA reads as TGTGCCAGCGGTGTGACAGGGGACGAAAAACTGTTTTTT. Amino acid sequence: CASGVTGDEKLFF.